These 2 T cell receptor beta chains came from one sample sequenced in a study of T cells expressing NK-cell markers. TCRdb reworked the 5' RACE reads into one entry per CDR3 protein, no DNA. The sample has under 500,000 distinct CDR3 sequences, and its top ten clones hold about 7.3%. The sequencing input was blood T cells: a sorted CD56 or NKG2C T cell subset, CD4+ or CD8+ T cells, or bulk PBMC T cells (not recorded which). These receptors came from a woman aged 18-70 years in good health.

The chain recombines TRBV7-8 with TRBJ1-1. The CDR3 runs 14 residues. CDR1 is SGHVS and CDR2 is FQNEAQ in the germline V gene. CDR3 region: CASSLASGVAEAFF.

The chain combines TRBV20-1 with TRBJ2-7; the D call from TCRdb, TRBD1, cannot be confirmed without DNA. From germline, CDR1 is DFQATT and CDR2 SNEGSKA (reference sequence). The CDR3 contains 16 residues. CDR3 region: CSAFLSGTGGLSEQYF.